Following are 7 T cell receptor beta chains from one sample sequenced in a study of identical twins. TCRdb re-analysed the 5' RACE reads in MiXCR, keeping a single row per CDR3 protein. Among roughly 290,000 distinct CDR3 sequences, under 9.5% were seen once, and the ten largest hold less than 2.5%. This same sample was also part of a study on yellow fever vaccine responses in identical twins.

Sequences were obtained from memory (CD45RO+) T cells sorted from blood. These receptors came from a woman younger than 35 in good health.

In this sample, this clonotype turned up many times. The rearrangement links TRBV20-1 to TRBJ1-5; D gene ambiguous. CDR1 is DFQATT, CDR2 SNEGSKA, per germline (reference sequence). This CDR3 is 14 amino acids long. V shed 6 bases and J shed 0 bases, with 12 bases lying between them. The CDR3 bases are TGCAGTGCGGCGGGAGCGTATAGCAATCAGCCCCAGCATTTT. Translated, it gives CSAAGAYSNQPQHF.

V and J are TRBV20-1 and TRBJ2-7; 8 positions agree with TRBD2. V shed 6 bases and J 2 bases; nucleotides not matched to a gene: 12. CDR1 and CDR2 from the germline V gene are DFQATT and SNEGSKA (reference sequence). The CDR3 consists of 15 residues. In nucleotides, the CDR3 is TGCAGTGCCGAGATGGGCGGGGGGTTGACCTACGAGCAGTACGTC. Translated: CSAEMGGGLTYEQYV.

With regard to this clonotype: The junction differs from germline at one of its ends, possibly a read error. The chain recombines TRBV27 with TRBJ2-3; the match to TRBD2 covers 12 bases. CDR1 is MNHEY and CDR2 is SMNVEV in the germline V gene (reference sequence). CDR3 length: 15 residues. This CDR3 is CASRPSGGGADTLYF. The CDR3 DNA follows: TGTGCCAGCAGACCTAGCGGGGGGGGTGCAGATACGCTGTATTTT.

The V call is TRBV6-1, the J call TRBJ1-5; D is unclear. Trimming removed 3 bases at V and 6 bases at J, with 9 bases between. In germline, CDR1 is MNHNS, CDR2 SASEGT. This CDR3 is built from 13 residues. DNA of the CDR3: TGTGCCAGCAGTGAGGTTACCTCTCAGCCCCAGCATTTT. It specifies CASSEVTSQPQHF.

This clonotype came up many times. The V gene is TRBV12-3 or TRBV12-4, the J gene TRBJ2-1, with 10 bases matching TRBD1. CDR3 length: 16 amino acids. V lost 3 bases to trimming and J lost 4 bases; unmatched junction nucleotides: 6. Here the CDR3 DNA reads TGTGCCAGCAGTTTCCCACCGGGACAGGGGTACAATGAGCAGTTCTTC. Translation: CASSFPPGQGYNEQFF.

This clonotype has a count of ten or more. This chain links TRBV28 with TRBJ1-2; D is unclear. The V gene lost 4 bases and the J gene lost 8 bases, with 20 bases spanning the gap. Per germline, CDR1 MDHEN and CDR2 SYDVKM. This CDR3 region has 15 residues. The CDR3 bases are TGTGCCAGCAGTTCCACTTATCCCACAATCGGGGGCTACACCTTC. Protein: CASSSTYPTIGGYTF.

There are a few counts of this clonotype. The V call is TRBV28, the J call TRBJ2-1; 7 bases fit TRBD2. Germline V gives CDR1 MDHEN, CDR2 SYDVKM. The V and J ends lost 2 bases and 9 bases, in that order; junction bases with no gene match: 4. The CDR3 is 13 amino acids. CDR3 residues: CASSLVAGGEQFF. The CDR3 coding sequence is TGTGCCAGCAGTTTAGTAGCGGGTGGTGAGCAGTTCTTC.